These 21 T cell receptor beta chains came from one sample sequenced in a study of blood T cell repertoires in COVID-19. Only in-frame clones appear in the TCRdb table, and some are missing; sequencing was by immunoSEQ multiplex PCR. The repertoire holds around 460,000 clones, with 80% to 90% as singletons. Source material: peripheral blood. The origin of the receptors is a man between 18 and 35 years old with COVID-19, enrolled during active disease.

V gene TRBV19 combines with J gene TRBJ2-7, with TRBD1 matching 11 bases. The V and J ends lost 6 bases and 5 bases, in that order; junction bases with no gene match: 15. This CDR3 region has 17 residues. Germline-derived CDR1 and CDR2 are LNHDA and SQIVND (reference sequence). The CDR3 DNA is TGTGCCAGTAGCGATATGGGAACCGGGACAGGGGGTCACGAGCAGTACTTC. Translation gives CASSDMGTGTGGHEQYF.

The genes are TRBV7-9 and TRBJ2-2, with 12 nucleotides matching TRBD1. This CDR3 is built from 17 residues. Germline values: CDR1 SEHNR, CDR2 FQNEAQ (reference sequence). V shed 4 bases, J shed 0 bases, and the junction held 3 bases outside the gene matches. The CDR3 DNA reads as TGTGCCAGCAGCTCCGGGACAGGGGGCGCGAACACCGGGGAGCTGTTTTTT. This codes for CASSSGTGGANTGELFF.

CDR3 in DNA: TGCGCCAGCAGTGACTATACAGGTGGGGGGTATAATTCACCCCTCCACTTT. It is translated as CASSDYTGGGYNSPLHF. The chain has TRBV10-2 and TRBJ1-6; possibly TRBD1 for D (5 bases). Trimming took 3 bases from V and 4 from J, leaving 16 bases between them. Per germline, CDR1 WSHSY and CDR2 SAAADI. The CDR3 runs 17 residues.

The chain recombines TRBV5-5 with TRBJ1-3, with TRBD1 matching over 8 bases. V lost 2 bases, J lost 3 bases, and 1 base stayed unmatched. CDR3 length: 14 residues. Germline V gene data show CDR1 as SGHKS and CDR2 as YYEKEE (reference sequence). The DNA for the CDR3 is TGTGCCAGCAGCTTCACAGGGGGTGGAAACACCATATATTTT. The encoded protein is CASSFTGGGNTIYF.

This rearrangement joins TRBV15 to TRBJ2-7; 7 nucleotides match TRBD1. Trimming removed 0 bases from V and 2 bases from J; junction bases left unmatched: 7. Germline CDR1 LNHNV, CDR2 YYDKDF (reference sequence). The CDR3 totals 16 residues. In nucleotides, the CDR3 is TGTGCCACCAGCAGAGATGGGGGACAGTTTACCTACGAGCAGTACTTC. Amino acids: CATSRDGGQFTYEQYF.

The chain recombines TRBV18 with TRBJ1-4; 8 positions agree with TRBD1. The CDR3 is made up of 15 amino acids. Germline CDR1 KGHSH, CDR2 LQKENI. V lost 3 bases to trimming and J lost 8 bases; unmatched junction nucleotides: 8. CDR3 in amino acids: CASSPDRGGVEKLFF. CDR3 nucleotides: TGTGCCAGCTCACCCGACAGGGGAGGAGTCGAAAAACTGTTTTTT.

This clone was observed once. The rearrangement uses TRBV6-6 and TRBJ1-1, with TRBD1 identical over 8 bases. The CDR3 loop spans 14 amino acids. Germline trimming cut 6 bases from V and 2 bases from J; bases unmatched to any gene: 5. Germline CDR1 and CDR2: MNHNY and SVGAGI (reference sequence). The CDR3 region is CASSLRGPNTEAFF. DNA of the CDR3: TGTGCCAGCAGCCTCAGGGGGCCTAACACTGAAGCTTTCTTT.

V and J are TRBV7-6 and TRBJ2-5; 11 bases map to TRBD2. The CDR3 runs 18 residues. Trimming removed 0 bases from V and 6 bases from J; junction bases left unmatched: 12. Germline lookup yields CDR1 SGHVS and CDR2 FNYEAQ. The CDR3 region has the DNA TGTGCCAGCAGCTTAGCGGGGACTAGCGGCTTGGGGGGTAAGACCCAGTACTTC. It specifies CASSLAGTSGLGGKTQYF.

The rearrangement joins TRBV11-2 to TRBJ2-1; D perhaps matches TRBD1 (6 bases). V was pared by 0 bases and J by 2 bases, with 11 bases between. Germline CDR1 is SGHAT and CDR2 is FQNNGV. The CDR3 extends over 16 amino acids. The CDR3, as DNA: TGTGCCAGCAGCTTAGAGGGGGCCCCGACCTACAATGAGCAGTTCTTC. It specifies CASSLEGAPTYNEQFF. The full variable domain, rest sourced from reference TRBV11-2 and TRBJ2-1, is EAGVAQSPRYKIIEKRQSVAFWCNPISGHATLYWYQQILGQGPKLLIQFQNNGVVDDSQLPKDRFSAERLKGVDSTLKIQPAKLEDSAVYLCASSLEGAPTYNEQFFGPGTRLTVL.

This clone has a single count. The chain uses TRBV29-1 and TRBJ2-2; perhaps TRBD1 as D (6 bases). The length of the CDR3 is 14 residues. Looked up from germline, CDR1 is SQVTM and CDR2 is ANQGSEA. The V end lost 6 bases, the J end lost 0 bases, and 11 bases lay between the germline ends. In nucleotides, the CDR3 is TGCAGCGTCCACGGGACACCGAACACCGGGGAGCTGTTTTTT. Protein product: CSVHGTPNTGELFF.

The chain has TRBV3-1 (or the pseudogene TRBV3-2) and TRBJ2-5; 8 nucleotides align to TRBD2. The CDR3 length is 14 residues. After removal of 6 bases from V and 4 bases from J, the junction contained 7 bases not matched to a gene. Germline V lookup: CDR1 LGHDT, CDR2 YNNKEL (reference sequence). The CDR3 coding sequence is TGTGCCAGCAGGTTCGGGGGGGCCGGAGAGACCCAGTACTTC. Its translation: CASRFGGAGETQYF.

The V and J genes are TRBV5-1 and TRBJ2-7, with D hard to call. The CDR3 has 15 amino acids. Per the germline V gene, CDR1 is SGHRS and CDR2 is YFSETQ. V lost 0 bases and J 2 bases, leaving 12 bases between the germline ends. The CDR3 spells CASSLEAGSTYEQYF. The CDR3 region has the DNA TGCGCCAGCAGCTTGGAGGCAGGCAGCACCTACGAGCAGTACTTC.

The chain is built from TRBV14 and TRBJ2-7, with 12 nucleotides matching TRBD2. The junction had 7 bases not matched to a gene; V was cut back by 4 bases and J by 3 bases. The CDR3 is made up of 16 amino acids. The germline gives CDR1 SGHDN, CDR2 FVKESK. CDR3: CASSPRLAGAFYEQYF. For the CDR3, the DNA is TGTGCCAGCAGCCCCAGACTAGCGGGAGCTTTCTACGAGCAGTACTTC. Using reference TRBV14 and TRBJ2-7 for the parts outside the CDR3, the full variable domain is EAGVTQFPSHSVIEKGQTVTLRCDPISGHDNLYWYRRVMGKEIKFLLHFVKESKQDESGMPNNRFLAERTGGTYSTLKVQPAELEDSGVYFCASSPRLAGAFYEQYFGPGTRLTVT.

This clone was seen once. The chain carries TRBV18 and TRBJ1-1; tentatively, D is TRBD1 (5 bases). V lost 6 bases, J lost 1 base, and 12 bases lay in between. The CDR3 runs to 14 residues. CDR1 is KGHSH and CDR2 is LQKENI in the germline V gene. CDR3 in amino acids: CASSLGHSNTEAFF. The CDR3 region has the DNA TGTGCCAGCTCCTTAGGACATTCGAACACTGAAGCTTTCTTT.

V gene TRBV5-1 combines with J gene TRBJ2-5, with no clear D. V lost 0 bases and J 3 bases, leaving 9 bases between the germline ends. This CDR3 has 14 residues. Per the germline V gene, CDR1 is SGHRS and CDR2 is YFSETQ. The CDR3 region has the DNA TGCGCCAGCAGCTTGGGAGACACAGAAGAGACCCAGTACTTC. Its translation: CASSLGDTEETQYF. The variable domain in full, with the rest retrieved from reference TRBV5-1 and TRBJ2-5, is KAGVTQTPRYLIKTRGQQVTLSCSPISGHRSVSWYQQTPGQGLQFLFEYFSETQRNKGNFPGRFSGRQFSNSRSEMNVSTLELGDSALYLCASSLGDTEETQYFGPGTRLLVL.

The rearrangement uses TRBV5-1 and TRBJ2-5; 13 bases fit TRBD2. The CDR3 has 16 residues. Trimming took 4 bases from V and 4 from J; bases not matched to a gene: 7. Germline CDR1 is SGHRS and CDR2 is YFSETQ. This CDR3 reads CASSHGTSGVGETQYF. In DNA, the CDR3 is TGCGCCAGCAGCCACGGGACTAGCGGGGTCGGAGAGACCCAGTACTTC.

V is TRBV12-3 or TRBV12-4 and J is TRBJ2-7; 7 nucleotides line up with TRBD1. V shed 5 bases and J 6 bases; nucleotides not matched to a gene: 4. This CDR3 has 12 amino acids. CDR3 residues: CASSKTGSEQYF. The CDR3 DNA is TGTGCCAGCAGTAAGACAGGGTCCGAGCAGTACTTC.

The J gene is TRBJ2-1, the V gene TRBV11-2; D possibly corresponds to TRBD2 (5 bases). This CDR3 contains 15 residues. Germline assignment: CDR1 SGHAT and CDR2 FQNNGV. V was clipped by 7 bases and J by 0 bases, with 13 bases between them. The CDR3 bases are TGTGCCAGCAATTATGGAGGCGTCTCCTACAATGAGCAGTTCTTC. Translating it yields CASNYGGVSYNEQFF.

The chain carries TRBV2 and TRBJ2-5; TRBD2 aligns across 9 bases. With V trimmed by 4 bases and J by 5 bases, 8 bases remained unmatched. CDR3 length equals 15 residues. The germline V gene has CDR1 SNHLY and CDR2 FYNNEI. This chain's CDR3 is CASSGGGAPMETQYF. The CDR3 coding sequence is TGTGCCAGCAGTGGCGGGGGGGCCCCCATGGAGACCCAGTACTTC.

This chain joins TRBV29-1 and TRBJ2-7; 10 bases agree with TRBD1. The CDR3 runs to 14 residues. Germline loops: CDR1 SQVTM, CDR2 ANQGSEA. Trimming cost V 2 bases and J 4 bases; bases outside gene matches: 5. CDR3 bases: TGCAGCGTTGAAAGCGGACAGGGGGTGTACGAGCAGTACTTC. Translating it yields CSVESGQGVYEQYF.

This chain links TRBV27 with TRBJ2-5; perhaps TRBD1 as D (6 bases). V lost 6 bases and J lost 1, with 12 bases in between. The CDR3 runs 14 residues. The V gene's germline CDR1 is MNHEY and CDR2 SMNVEV (reference sequence). The DNA of the CDR3 is TGTGCCAGCAGGAACGGACAGACCCAAGAGACCCAGTACTTC. Encoded protein: CASRNGQTQETQYF.